A single sample is the source of the 7 T cell receptor beta chains below, sequenced in a study of T and B cells in COVID-19 patients. BIOMED2 TRB-A/B primer pools were used in multiplex TRB PCR. Via MiXCR, TCRdb re-called the multiplex PCR reads, giving one row per CDR3 protein. Among approximately 6,700 distinct CDR3 sequences listed, roughly 20% were seen once. Each TRB amplification used roughly 220-550 ng of genomic DNA from blood. Sequenced input: blood. The origin of the receptors is a human donor who had recovered from COVID-19.

This clonotype was seen only a few times. This chain links TRBV12-3 or TRBV12-4 with TRBJ2-7, with a possible D match to TRBD2 (6 bases). The length of the CDR3 is 15 residues. The ends were cut back, 8 bases at V and 3 bases at J, with 20 bases in the middle. The DNA of the CDR3 is TGTGCCAGCTCCTTACTTGGGTCCGGGGGCTACGAGCAGTACTTC. Translated: CASSLLGSGGYEQYF.

This clonotype appeared a few times. As DNA, the CDR3 is TGTGCCAGCAGTTACTCGAAGGGACTAGCGGGTAATCTAGCCAAAAACATTCAGTACTTC. Translated: CASSYSKGLAGNLAKNIQYF. V gene TRBV6-2 or TRBV6-3 combines with J gene TRBJ2-4; 12 nucleotides align to TRBD2. Germline V CDR1 and CDR2: MNHEY, SVGEGT. V lost 0 bases, J lost 0 bases, and 9 bases stayed unmatched. CDR3 length equals 20 residues.

The chain uses TRBV20-1 and TRBJ2-7; D unresolved. Germline CDR1 reads DFQATT; CDR2 reads SNEGSKA (reference sequence). The CDR3 contains 14 residues. V was trimmed by 3 bases and J by 2 bases, leaving 14 bases between them. CDR3 loop: CSARVVAAAYEQYF. CDR3 bases: TGCAGTGCTAGGGTGGTAGCCGCCGCCTACGAGCAGTACTTC.

The V gene is TRBV19, the J gene TRBJ1-1; 9 bases align to TRBD1. The CDR3 covers 15 residues. CDR1 and CDR2 (germline): LNHDA, SQIVND (reference sequence). V gave up 5 bases and J gave up 7 bases; unmatched junction bases: 11. CDR3 sequence: CASSAEDRGGGEAFF. Written as DNA, the CDR3 is TGTGCCAGTAGTGCGGAGGACAGGGGAGGGGGTGAAGCTTTCTTT.

This clonotype was counted at least ten times. The chain carries TRBV6-2 or TRBV6-3 and TRBJ2-5; no firm D call. The germline gives CDR1 MNHEY, CDR2 SVGEGT. Trimming cost V 3 bases and J 2 bases, with 13 bases left between them. CDR3 length equals 15 residues. The CDR3 bases are TGTGCCAGCAGTTATGGATTAAGTGGGCAAGAGACCCAGTACTTC. Its protein product is CASSYGLSGQETQYF.

This clonotype was detected a few times. This chain links TRBV7-2 with TRBJ2-1; the match to TRBD2 covers 9 bases. CDR1 SGHTA and CDR2 FQGNSA come from the germline V gene. Germline trimming cut 1 base from V and 5 bases from J; bases unmatched to any gene: 9. This CDR3 has 17 residues. CDR3 in DNA: TGTGCCAGCAGCTTAGTTATGCTAGCGGGACAAAACAATGAGCAGTTCTTC. As protein: CASSLVMLAGQNNEQFF.

This clonotype is termed medium-sized. V is TRBV19 and J is TRBJ2-4; 7 bases match TRBD2. Trimming at V came to 3 bases and at J to 1 base, leaving 6 bases not matched to a gene. The germline gives CDR1 LNHDA, CDR2 SQIVND (reference sequence). The length of the CDR3 is 16 residues. The CDR3 reads CASSIWGGVAKNIQYF. DNA for the CDR3: TGTGCCAGTAGTATTTGGGGAGGGGTGGCCAAAAACATTCAGTACTTC.